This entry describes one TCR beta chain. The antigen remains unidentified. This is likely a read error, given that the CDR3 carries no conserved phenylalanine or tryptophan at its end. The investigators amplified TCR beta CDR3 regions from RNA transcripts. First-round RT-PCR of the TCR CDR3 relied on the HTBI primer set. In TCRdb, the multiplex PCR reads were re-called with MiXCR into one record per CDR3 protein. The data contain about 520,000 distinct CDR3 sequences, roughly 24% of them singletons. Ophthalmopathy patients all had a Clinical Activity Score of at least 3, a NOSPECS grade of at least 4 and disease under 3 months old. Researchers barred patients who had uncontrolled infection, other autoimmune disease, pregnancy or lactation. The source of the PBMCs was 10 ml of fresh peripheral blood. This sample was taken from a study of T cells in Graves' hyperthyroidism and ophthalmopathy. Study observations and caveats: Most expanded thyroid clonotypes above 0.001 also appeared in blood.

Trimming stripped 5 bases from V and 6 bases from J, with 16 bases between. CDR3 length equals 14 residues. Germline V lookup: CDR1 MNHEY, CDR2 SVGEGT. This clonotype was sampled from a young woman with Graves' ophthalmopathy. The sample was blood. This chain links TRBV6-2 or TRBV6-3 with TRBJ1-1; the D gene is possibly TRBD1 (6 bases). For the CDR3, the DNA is TGTGCCAGCAGTCAAACCGGGACAAGGGCTGAAGCTTTCGTG. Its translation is CASSQTGTRAEAFV.